Described below is a single T cell receptor beta chain sequence and its context. This entry belongs to a study of blood T cell repertoires in COVID-19. TCRdb's copy holds only in-frame clones and misses some; the assay was immunoSEQ multiplex PCR. This sample has 75,000 to 85,000 clones; approximately 85% occur once, and the top ten carry roughly 11%. The germline gives CDR1 WNHNN, CDR2 SYGVQD (reference sequence). The junction had 19 bases not matched to a gene; V was cut back by 11 bases and J by 12 bases. This CDR3 has 15 amino acids. Sequencing was performed on peripheral blood. This chain joins TRBV10-1 and TRBJ1-3; 10 nucleotides agree with TRBD1. The TCR comes from a man aged 60 to 69 with COVID-19, enrolled during active disease. CDR3 in amino acids: CAGSHGTGELKVIYF. The CDR3, as DNA: TGCGCCGGGTCCCACGGGACAGGGGAATTAAAGGTCATATATTTT.